This TCR beta chain was observed in a study of CD8+ T cells in alopecia areata. Study in general: For the treated group, dosing was oral tofacitinib at 5 to 10 mg twice daily. For 6 to 18 months, tofacitinib was taken, and 6 months off drug followed.

RNA was extracted and reverse transcribed into cDNA as the sequencing template. Clones were read by immunoSEQ multiplex PCR, and TCRdb kept only the in-frame ones, dropping some. The sample comprises 150,000 to 200,000 clones, 59% of which are singletons, and roughly 14% rests with the top ten. Germline V CDR1 and CDR2: SGHTA, FQGNSA. The CDR3 contains 15 residues. V lost 0 bases, J lost 4 bases, and 13 bases lay in between. Lesional scalp punch biopsies and peripheral blood came from alopecia areata patients. Cell sorting on a FACSAria was used to separate CD4+ and CD8+ T cells from the PBMCs. V and J are TRBV7-2 and TRBJ2-7; weak D call: TRBD1 (6 bases). The clonotype originates from a human donor with alopecia areata. This specimen was CD4+ T cells sorted from blood, taken at week 0. In DNA, the CDR3 is TGTGCCAGCAGCTTAGCGACAGGACACCCTTACGAGCAGTACTTC. Its translation is CASSLATGHPYEQYF.